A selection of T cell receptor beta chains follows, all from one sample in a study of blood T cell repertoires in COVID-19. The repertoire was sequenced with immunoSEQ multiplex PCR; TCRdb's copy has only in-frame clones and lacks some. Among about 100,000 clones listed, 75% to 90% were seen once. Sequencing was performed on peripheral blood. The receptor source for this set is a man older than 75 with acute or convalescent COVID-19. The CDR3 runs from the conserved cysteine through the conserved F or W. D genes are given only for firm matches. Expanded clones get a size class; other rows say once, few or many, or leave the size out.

CDR3 DNA: TGTGCCAGCAGTCATACCGGGTCTTCCCTCCGGTACTTC; CDR3 protein: CASSHTGSSLRYF; V gene: TRBV11-3; J gene: TRBJ2-7; D gene: NA; clone size: few
CDR3 DNA: TGTGCCAGCAGCCAAGGGCTAGCGGGGACTGAGCAGTTCTTC; CDR3 protein: CASSQGLAGTEQFF; V gene: TRBV11-3; J gene: TRBJ2-1; D gene: TRBD2; clone size: NA
CDR3 DNA: TGCGCCAGCAGCTTAGAGTCCGGACAGCCTTCTACTGGAAACACCATATATTTT; CDR3 protein: CASSLESGQPSTGNTIYF; V gene: TRBV5-1; J gene: TRBJ1-3; D gene: NA; clone size: NA
CDR3 DNA: TGTGCCAGTAAGGGAGCAGGAATCAATCAGCCCCAGCATTTT; CDR3 protein: CASKGAGINQPQHF; V gene: TRBV19; J gene: TRBJ1-5; D gene: NA; clone size: NA
CDR3 DNA: TGCAGCGTTGAAGTCCCTACCTCTGGAAACACCATATATTTT; CDR3 protein: CSVEVPTSGNTIYF; V gene: TRBV29-1; J gene: TRBJ1-3; D gene: NA; clone size: NA
CDR3 DNA: TGTGCCAGCAGGCGGACTAGCGGGATCATCACAGATACGCAGTATTTT; CDR3 protein: CASRRTSGIITDTQYF; V gene: TRBV6-6; J gene: TRBJ2-3; D gene: TRBD2; clone size: NA
CDR3 DNA: TGTGCCAGCAGTCCACTCGAAGGACTAGCGGGAGCTGAGCAGTTCTTC; CDR3 protein: CASSPLEGLAGAEQFF; V gene: TRBV27; J gene: TRBJ2-1; D gene: TRBD2; clone size: NA
CDR3 DNA: TGTGCCAGCAGCTTTGGGGGGGACGATCAGCCCCAGCATTTT; CDR3 protein: CASSFGGDDQPQHF; V gene: TRBV7-2; J gene: TRBJ1-5; D gene: NA; clone size: NA
CDR3 DNA: TGTGCCAGCAGCGCGACAGGTACGCAGTATTTT; CDR3 protein: CASSATGTQYF; V gene: TRBV5-6; J gene: TRBJ2-3; D gene: NA; clone size: NA
CDR3 DNA: TGTGCCTGGAGTCCGACTCGGACAGGGGAAGCTTTCTTT; CDR3 protein: CAWSPTRTGEAFF; V gene: TRBV30; J gene: TRBJ1-1; D gene: TRBD1; clone size: NA
CDR3 DNA: TGTGCCAGCAGTTACTTCCTAGCGAGCACCTACGAGCAGTACTTC; CDR3 protein: CASSYFLASTYEQYF; V gene: TRBV6-5; J gene: TRBJ2-7; D gene: NA; clone size: NA
CDR3 DNA: TGTGCCAGCAGTCCCCCGACAGGTACCTACGAGCAGTACTTC; CDR3 protein: CASSPPTGTYEQYF; V gene: TRBV28; J gene: TRBJ2-7; D gene: NA; clone size: NA
CDR3 DNA: TGTGCCAGCAGCTTAGGGGCAAACTACGAGCAGTACTTC; CDR3 protein: CASSLGANYEQYF; V gene: TRBV7-2; J gene: TRBJ2-7; D gene: NA; clone size: once
CDR3 DNA: TGTGCCACCAGTGATTCGGGACTAGCGGGTGAGCAGTTCTTC; CDR3 protein: CATSDSGLAGEQFF; V gene: TRBV24-1; J gene: TRBJ2-1; D gene: TRBD2; clone size: NA
CDR3 DNA: TGTGCCAGCAGTTATGGATTACTATTTAATTCACCCCTCCACTTT; CDR3 protein: CASSYGLLFNSPLHF; V gene: TRBV6-2/TRBV6-3; J gene: TRBJ1-6; D gene: NA; clone size: NA
CDR3 DNA: TGTGCCAGCAGTGAGAGGCAGGGGGTAAAGTATGGCTACACCTTC; CDR3 protein: CASSERQGVKYGYTF; V gene: TRBV2; J gene: TRBJ1-2; D gene: TRBD1; clone size: NA
CDR3 DNA: TGTGCCACCAGCCTGGACACCCCCCGGGAGCTGTTTTTT; CDR3 protein: CATSLDTPRELFF; V gene: TRBV15; J gene: TRBJ2-2; D gene: NA; clone size: NA
CDR3 DNA: TGTGCCAGCAGCCAAGAACTAGCGGGAGTTCAGGGGACCCAGTACTTC; CDR3 protein: CASSQELAGVQGTQYF; V gene: TRBV4-2; J gene: TRBJ2-5; D gene: TRBD2; clone size: NA
CDR3 DNA: TGTGCCAGCACCGAGGACAGGGGGGCCTACGAGCAGTACTTC; CDR3 protein: CASTEDRGAYEQYF; V gene: TRBV6-5; J gene: TRBJ2-7; D gene: TRBD1; clone size: NA
CDR3 DNA: TGTGCCATCAGGGGGGACAGGGAAAACACCGGGGAGCTGTTTTTT; CDR3 protein: CAIRGDRENTGELFF; V gene: TRBV10-3; J gene: TRBJ2-2; D gene: TRBD1; clone size: NA
CDR3 DNA: TGCGCCAGCAGCTTGGTTGGGGGCGCCGACACTGAAGCTTTCTTT; CDR3 protein: CASSLVGGADTEAFF; V gene: TRBV5-1; J gene: TRBJ1-1; D gene: NA; clone size: few
CDR3 DNA: TGTGCCAGCAGTTTAGTAGGACAGCTGAACACTGAAGCTTTCTTT; CDR3 protein: CASSLVGQLNTEAFF; V gene: TRBV28; J gene: TRBJ1-1; D gene: NA; clone size: NA
CDR3 DNA: TGTGCCAGCAGTTTATCGGGGACAGGCGGAAACACCATATATTTT; CDR3 protein: CASSLSGTGGNTIYF; V gene: TRBV28; J gene: TRBJ1-3; D gene: TRBD1; clone size: NA
CDR3 DNA: TGTGCCAGCAGTTACCATGGTGGGGAGGGGAGGACGATCTTC; CDR3 protein: CASSYHGGEGRTIF; V gene: TRBV6-2/TRBV6-3; J gene: TRBJ2-1; D gene: TRBD2; clone size: NA
CDR3 DNA: TGTGCCAGCAGCAACAGGGACAGTCCAAGTAGCAATCAGCCCCAGCATTTT; CDR3 protein: CASSNRDSPSSNQPQHF; V gene: TRBV2; J gene: TRBJ1-5; D gene: TRBD1; clone size: NA
CDR3 DNA: TGTGCCTGGAGTAAAGGATCAGAGGGAACCGGGGAGCTGTTTTTT; CDR3 protein: CAWSKGSEGTGELFF; V gene: TRBV30; J gene: TRBJ2-2; D gene: NA; clone size: NA
CDR3 DNA: TGCAGTGCTAGTCCTATAGCGGGAGCATCAGATACGCAGTATTTT; CDR3 protein: CSASPIAGASDTQYF; V gene: TRBV20-1; J gene: TRBJ2-3; D gene: TRBD2; clone size: NA
CDR3 DNA: TGTGCCAGCAGTTTAGGGACTAGCGGAGAGACCCAGTACTTC; CDR3 protein: CASSLGTSGETQYF; V gene: TRBV2; J gene: TRBJ2-5; D gene: TRBD2; clone size: NA
CDR3 DNA: TGTGCCAGCAGCTTCATAGTAGGGGCGCAGACAGATACGCAGTATTTT; CDR3 protein: CASSFIVGAQTDTQYF; V gene: TRBV7-9; J gene: TRBJ2-3; D gene: NA; clone size: NA
CDR3 DNA: TGTGCCAGTCCGACACCTTCTGGAAACACCATATATTTT; CDR3 protein: CASPTPSGNTIYF; V gene: TRBV28; J gene: TRBJ1-3; D gene: NA; clone size: NA
CDR3 DNA: TGTGCCAGCAGCTCTATGATCCCCGGGTCTGGAAACACCATATATTTT; CDR3 protein: CASSSMIPGSGNTIYF; V gene: TRBV7-9; J gene: TRBJ1-3; D gene: NA; clone size: NA
CDR3 DNA: TGCGCCAGCAGCCAGGGGGACAGGGCCTATGGCTACACCTTC; CDR3 protein: CASSQGDRAYGYTF; V gene: TRBV4-1; J gene: TRBJ1-2; D gene: TRBD1; clone size: NA
CDR3 DNA: TGTGCCAGCAGCCGGGACAGGGGGGGTGAGCAGTTCTTC; CDR3 protein: CASSRDRGGEQFF; V gene: TRBV27; J gene: TRBJ2-1; D gene: TRBD1; clone size: NA
CDR3 DNA: TGTGCCAGCAGGAGACAGGGGTACACTGAAGCTTTCTTT; CDR3 protein: CASRRQGYTEAFF; V gene: TRBV27; J gene: TRBJ1-1; D gene: TRBD1; clone size: once
CDR3 DNA: TGTGCCAGCAGCTCCAGGGGCCAGAGCTCCTACGAGCAGTACTTC; CDR3 protein: CASSSRGQSSYEQYF; V gene: TRBV7-2; J gene: TRBJ2-7; D gene: NA; clone size: NA
CDR3 DNA: TGTGCCAGTAGTATTTCCAGCGGGAGGACCTCCTACGAGCAGTACTTC; CDR3 protein: CASSISSGRTSYEQYF; V gene: TRBV19; J gene: TRBJ2-7; D gene: TRBD2; clone size: NA
CDR3 DNA: TGTGCCAGCAGCTTAGTGTCGACTAGATTTGTGGCCGGGGAGCTGTTTTTT; CDR3 protein: CASSLVSTRFVAGELFF; V gene: TRBV7-8; J gene: TRBJ2-2; D gene: NA; clone size: NA
CDR3 DNA: TGTGCCAGTAGTATTGACAGGAGCTCCTACAATGAGCAGTTCTTC; CDR3 protein: CASSIDRSSYNEQFF; V gene: TRBV19; J gene: TRBJ2-1; D gene: NA; clone size: few
CDR3 DNA: TGTGCCAGCAGCCCGCGACAGGGATGGAAGACCCAGTACTTC; CDR3 protein: CASSPRQGWKTQYF; V gene: TRBV7-2; J gene: TRBJ2-5; D gene: TRBD1; clone size: NA
CDR3 DNA: TGTGCCAGCGGGGACAGGGGGCGAGGCGGGGAGCTGTTTTTT; CDR3 protein: CASGDRGRGGELFF; V gene: TRBV9; J gene: TRBJ2-2; D gene: TRBD1; clone size: NA
CDR3 DNA: TGTGCCAGCAGTCGACAGGGGGTCGCCTTTACCGGGGAGCTGTTTTTT; CDR3 protein: CASSRQGVAFTGELFF; V gene: TRBV11-3; J gene: TRBJ2-2; D gene: TRBD1; clone size: NA
CDR3 DNA: TGCGCCAGCAGGGCGGCCCCCTACGAGCAGTACTTC; CDR3 protein: CASRAAPYEQYF; V gene: TRBV10-2; J gene: TRBJ2-7; D gene: NA; clone size: NA
CDR3 DNA: TGTGCCAGTTCAAGGAGGGGGGGCACTGAAGCTTTCTTT; CDR3 protein: CASSRRGGTEAFF; V gene: TRBV7-2; J gene: TRBJ1-1; D gene: NA; clone size: NA
CDR3 DNA: TGTGCCAGCAGCCCATGGGGCCGACTAGCGTCGAGCTCCTACGAGCAGTACTTC; CDR3 protein: CASSPWGRLASSSYEQYF; V gene: TRBV7-2; J gene: TRBJ2-7; D gene: TRBD2; clone size: NA
CDR3 DNA: TGTGCCAGCAGTGACGGACTAGCGGGAGTTTATGAGCAGTTCTTC; CDR3 protein: CASSDGLAGVYEQFF; V gene: TRBV2; J gene: TRBJ2-1; D gene: TRBD2; clone size: NA
CDR3 DNA: TGTGCCAGCAGTTTATTGGCGGGAAGAACCTACGAGCAGTACTTC; CDR3 protein: CASSLLAGRTYEQYF; V gene: TRBV28; J gene: TRBJ2-7; D gene: NA; clone size: NA
CDR3 DNA: TGTGCCAGCAGTTCCCCCGCGGGCAGGGGGCTATACGAGCAGTACTTC; CDR3 protein: CASSSPAGRGLYEQYF; V gene: TRBV28; J gene: TRBJ2-7; D gene: TRBD1; clone size: few
CDR3 DNA: TGTGCCAGCGACCGGGAGAGAGGCACAGATACGCAGTATTTT; CDR3 protein: CASDRERGTDTQYF; V gene: TRBV2; J gene: TRBJ2-3; D gene: NA; clone size: once
CDR3 DNA: TGTGCCATCAGTGCGTCAGTAGGGTCAGGGGAAGAAAACATTCAGTACTTC; CDR3 protein: CAISASVGSGEENIQYF; V gene: TRBV10-3; J gene: TRBJ2-4; D gene: NA; clone size: NA
CDR3 DNA: TGCGCCACGGACAGGGGGAGGACAGATACGCAGTATTTT; CDR3 protein: CATDRGRTDTQYF; V gene: TRBV10-2; J gene: TRBJ2-3; D gene: TRBD1; clone size: NA
CDR3 DNA: TGTGCCAGCAGTTACCCCCCCGCGGACAGCTCCTACGAGCAGTACTTC; CDR3 protein: CASSYPPADSSYEQYF; V gene: TRBV6-2/TRBV6-3; J gene: TRBJ2-7; D gene: NA; clone size: NA
CDR3 DNA: TGTGCCAGCAGCGCGAGCGGACCCGGCTCCTACAATGAGCAGTTCTTC; CDR3 protein: CASSASGPGSYNEQFF; V gene: TRBV7-8; J gene: TRBJ2-1; D gene: NA; clone size: NA
CDR3 DNA: TGTGCCAGCAGCTTCCAGCGAGACGAGCAGTACTTC; CDR3 protein: CASSFQRDEQYF; V gene: TRBV7-9; J gene: TRBJ2-7; D gene: NA; clone size: NA
CDR3 DNA: TGTGCCAGCAGTTCGCGCAAGGGACTAGGAATCACAGATACGCAGTATTTT; CDR3 protein: CASSSRKGLGITDTQYF; V gene: TRBV28; J gene: TRBJ2-3; D gene: TRBD2; clone size: NA
CDR3 DNA: TGTGCCAGCAGTGACAGGGGCGGCTCCTACGAGCAGTACTTC; CDR3 protein: CASSDRGGSYEQYF; V gene: TRBV6-2/TRBV6-3; J gene: TRBJ2-7; D gene: TRBD1; clone size: NA
CDR3 DNA: TGTGCCAGTAGTCTTACAGGGGCAGCTTTCTTT; CDR3 protein: CASSLTGAAFF; V gene: TRBV19; J gene: TRBJ1-1; D gene: TRBD1; clone size: few
CDR3 DNA: TGTGCCAGCAGTGAATCCAGGAATGAGCAGTTCTTC; CDR3 protein: CASSESRNEQFF; V gene: TRBV6-1; J gene: TRBJ2-1; D gene: NA; clone size: NA
CDR3 DNA: TGTGCCAGCAGCTTGGGAGCTGATCCCAGGTCCGAGCAGTACTTC; CDR3 protein: CASSLGADPRSEQYF; V gene: TRBV5-6; J gene: TRBJ2-7; D gene: NA; clone size: NA
CDR3 DNA: TGTGCCAGCAGCTCCCCCTGGACAGGAAGGACTGAAGCTTTCTTT; CDR3 protein: CASSSPWTGRTEAFF; V gene: TRBV5-4; J gene: TRBJ1-1; D gene: TRBD1; clone size: NA